Below are 15 T cell receptor beta chains sequenced from a single sample in a study of T cells in localized non-small cell lung cancer. Profiling relied on immunoSEQ multiplex PCR, and the TCRdb table lists in-frame clones only, not all of them. The table includes about 16,000 clones, approximately 85% detected once. Material: peripheral blood, obtained before any cancer treatment. The origin of the receptors is a male donor older than 55 with stage I lung adenocarcinoma.

The chain recombines TRBV11-2 with TRBJ2-5; 9 bases are a match to TRBD2. CDR1 SGHAT and CDR2 FQNNGV come from the germline V gene. The CDR3 has 15 amino acids. The V gene end was trimmed by 5 bases and the J gene end by 0 bases; junction bases not matched to a gene: 4. The CDR3 bases are TGTGCCAGCAGCCTAAGACTAGCGGACCAAGAGACCCAGTACTTC. Translation: CASSLRLADQETQYF.

This clone was seen just once. The chain carries TRBV6-4 and TRBJ1-5; D perhaps matches TRBD1 (6 bases). Trimming left V 4 bases short and J 7 bases short, with 14 bases between. The CDR3 is 14 amino acids. Germline V lookup: CDR1 MRHNA, CDR2 SNTAGT. This chain's CDR3 is CASSVTGNGQPQHF. The CDR3 coding sequence is TGTGCCAGCAGTGTTACAGGGAACGGACAGCCCCAGCATTTT.

The chain is built from TRBV18 and TRBJ1-6; D remains ambiguous. This CDR3 has 12 residues. With 6 bases removed from V and 8 bases from J, the gap between germline ends came to 8 bases. Germline V gene sequence: CDR1 KGHSH, CDR2 LQKENI. The CDR3 nucleotides read TGTGCCAGCTCCGAGGAAGATTCACCCCTCCACTTT. It translates to CASSEEDSPLHF.

The chain combines TRBV19 with TRBJ2-1, with TRBD2 identical over 13 bases. CDR3 size: 16 residues. The V gene end was trimmed by 2 bases and the J gene end by 10 bases; junction bases not matched to a gene: 8. Germline V CDR1 and CDR2: LNHDA, SQIVND (reference sequence). The CDR3 here is CASSIRGLAGVVEQFF. CDR3 sequence (DNA): TGTGCCAGTAGTATACGTGGACTAGCGGGAGTCGTGGAGCAGTTCTTC.

In nucleotides, the CDR3 is TGTGCCAGCAGTTCGGGAAACGGAATTAATCAGCCCCAGCATTTT. It specifies CASSSGNGINQPQHF. This chain uses TRBV28 with TRBJ1-5, with D unclear. V lost 4 bases, J lost 4 bases, and 14 bases lay in between. CDR1 and CDR2 from the germline V gene are MDHEN and SYDVKM. The CDR3 is 15 amino acids.

The V gene is TRBV5-5, the J gene TRBJ1-4; a weak D match, TRBD1 (5 bases). Germline V lookup: CDR1 SGHKS, CDR2 YYEKEE (reference sequence). CDR3 length: 14 amino acids. Trimming removed 5 bases at V and 3 bases at J, with 11 bases between. The CDR3 DNA is TGTGCCAGCAGTTCAGGGCAGGCTAATGAAAAACTGTTTTTT. Protein sequence: CASSSGQANEKLFF.

The chain combines TRBV19 with TRBJ2-1; a weak D match, TRBD2 (6 bases). CDR3 length: 14 amino acids. Trimming shortened V by 7 bases and J by 0 bases, and 10 bases separated the two germline ends. Germline V CDR1 and CDR2: LNHDA, SQIVND (reference sequence). The CDR3 is CASKRASSYNEQFF. CDR3 DNA sequence: TGTGCCAGTAAGCGGGCTAGCTCCTACAATGAGCAGTTCTTC. The entire variable domain, with the rest obtained from reference TRBV19 and TRBJ2-1, is as follows: DGGITQSPKYLFRKEGQNVTLSCEQNLNHDAMYWYRQDPGQGLRLIYYSQIVNDFQKGDIAEGYSVSREKKESFPLTVTSAQKNPTAFYLCASKRASSYNEQFFGPGTRLTVL.

The chain links TRBV6-1 to TRBJ2-7; the D gene is possibly TRBD1 (5 bases). Trimming stripped 0 bases from V and 3 bases from J, with 12 bases between. The CDR3 spans 15 residues. Germline V gene lookup returns CDR1 MNHNS and CDR2 SASEGT. CDR3 sequence: CASSEAPGSGYEQYF. CDR3 DNA sequence: TGTGCCAGCAGTGAAGCGCCAGGGTCAGGCTACGAGCAGTACTTC.

The CDR3 bases are TGTGCCAGCAGTGAAGCTTATGGCTACGGAATGTACTTC. It translates to CASSEAYGYGMYF. The chain has TRBV25-1 and TRBJ2-7; no reliable D call. Deletions cut 2 bases from V and 12 bases from J, with 17 bases between. The CDR3 covers 13 residues. The germline V gene encodes CDR1 MGHDK and CDR2 SYGVNS.

A single count supports this clone. The V call is TRBV5-6, the J call TRBJ2-5, with D maybe TRBD2 (5 bases). The DNA end favors TRBJ2-7, so the J call may be wrong. CDR1 and CDR2 (germline): SGHDT, YYEEEE. The CDR3 extends over 14 amino acids. The CDR3 region is CASTLGSSTYEQYF. The CDR3 DNA follows: TGTGCCAGCACCTTAGGGAGTAGTACCTACGAGCAGTACTTC.

V and J are TRBV4-2 and TRBJ2-1; tentative D call: TRBD2 (5 bases). The ends were cut back, 3 bases at V and 11 bases at J, with 8 bases in the middle. CDR3 length equals 11 residues. The V gene's germline CDR1 is LGHNA and CDR2 YNFKEQ. As DNA, the CDR3 is TGTGCCAGCAGCCACCGGGAACAGCAGTTCTTC. Residues: CASSHREQQFF.

This rearrangement joins TRBV6-1 to TRBJ1-2; D call uncertain. V shed 1 base and J shed 5 bases, with 5 bases lying between them. This CDR3 has 12 residues. The germline CDR1 and CDR2 sequences are MNHNS and SASEGT. CDR3 nucleotides: TGTGCCAGCAGTGAAGACGGATATGGCTACACCTTC. Encoded protein: CASSEDGYGYTF.

The V and J genes are TRBV7-9 and TRBJ1-1; D ambiguous. The ends were cut back, 2 bases at V and 2 bases at J, with 6 bases in the middle. The CDR3 is 13 residues long. Germline CDR1 reads SEHNR; CDR2 reads FQNEAQ (reference sequence). CDR3 residues: CASSLRGNTEAFF. CDR3 in DNA: TGTGCCAGCAGCTTACGGGGTAACACTGAAGCTTTCTTT.

The chain joins TRBV6-5 to TRBJ1-2; D gene ambiguous. The V end lost 6 bases, the J end lost 0 bases, and 14 bases lay between the germline ends. The CDR3 contains 15 residues. Germline CDR1 and CDR2: MNHEY and SVGAGI. CDR3 in DNA: TGTGCCAGCAGCAGGAAGGACGGAGCTAACTATGGCTACACCTTC. Protein: CASSRKDGANYGYTF.

V is TRBV5-6 and J is TRBJ1-4, with D hard to call. Germline loops: CDR1 SGHDT, CDR2 YYEEEE. V shed 4 bases and J shed 0 bases, with 7 bases lying between them. The CDR3 totals 14 residues. As DNA, the CDR3 is TGTGCCAGCAGCCCCGGGGCAACTAATGAAAAACTGTTTTTT. Amino acid sequence: CASSPGATNEKLFF.